This TCR beta chain originates from a study of cytomegalovirus exposure and HLA in healthy donors. The CDR3 totals 15 residues. Trimming took off 1 base at V and 3 bases at J, with 12 bases between the two ends. From germline, CDR1 is MDHEN and CDR2 SYDVKM. In its sample, this clone was seen once. PCR amplification relied on 60 Vbeta primers (plus 13 Jbeta primers). Method: immunoSEQ multiplex PCR; TCRdb's copy keeps in-frame clones and lacks some. The sample records approximately 140,000 clones, about 60% being singletons. The sequenced sample was PBMCs. The receptor was derived from a woman aged 55-70 years in good health and CMV-seropositive. This rearrangement joins TRBV28 to TRBJ1-1, with D possibly matching TRBD1 (5 bases). CDR3 sequence reads: CASSLLAGGDTEAFF. CDR3 in DNA: TGTGCCAGCAGTTTATTAGCCGGAGGGGACACTGAAGCTTTCTTT. The variable domain in full, completed from reference TRBV28 and TRBJ1-1, reads DVKVTQSSRYLVKRTGEKVFLECVQDMDHENMFWYRQDPGLGLRLIYFSYDVKMKEKGDIPEGYSVSREKKERFSLILESASTNQTSMYLCASSLLAGGDTEAFFGQGTRLTVV.